This entry is about one TCR beta chain. Its antigen target is currently unknown. No quality values exist for individual bases; no much larger clone is one base distant. This sample was included in a study of technical replicates of blood from a few donors (dated by TCRdb to between 2016 and 2019). There are 14 amino acids in the CDR3, from cysteine to phenylalanine inclusive. Here the CDR3 DNA is all that survives: 42 bases in frame from base 1. V gives up 5 bases and J gives up 1 base, and the segment between their germline ends measures 11 bases. Taken from the germline V gene (reference sequence), the CDR1 and CDR2 loops are LNHNV and YYDKDF. The library came from the immunoSEQ multiplex PCR assay. TCRdb took this table from immuneACCESS and kept in-frame rearrangements with V and J called. Such tables lack part of the clones; where checked against another copy, unresolved V genes explain under half of the gap, and the rest is unexplained. This sample comprises tens of thousands of clones, around 96% of them detected only once. The top ten hold just over 0.3% of the sample.

The sequence was collected from a human donor in good health. The sequence links TRBV15 to TRBJ1-1; TRBD1 might be the D gene, on 6 matching bases. The sample taken for sequencing was T cells isolated from PBMCs. The sequence in DNA is TGTGCCACCAGCCCAGGGGAGTGGAACACTGAAGCTTTCTTT. Its protein reads: CATSPGEWNTEAFF.